The entry below describes one T cell receptor (beta chain). Its target antigen remains unknown. This CDR3 is missing its conserved last phenylalanine or tryptophan, likely due to a read error. The same CDR3 can be traced to other DNA sequences in this sample. TCR CDR3 regions were amplified from genomic DNA by multiplex PCR using the deep immunoSEQ assay. Extracted genomic DNA from each cell subset was distributed evenly across all wells of several immunoSEQ 96-well plates, and each plate was treated as a replicate. For sorted subsets, each replicate PCR was loaded with 200 to 250 ng genomic DNA, equivalent to some 27,000 T cell genomes. The purified libraries were quantified using a Qubit 3.0 fluorometer, sized with a Bioanalyzer 2100, and then quantified again using the KAPA Library Quantification kit. Every immunoSEQ 96-well plate was sequenced on a dedicated single-read 150-cycle Illumina NextSeq 550 flow cell. Per the source publication's procedure: Because the immunoSEQ output included only junctional sequences and no quality scores, the filtering could not be the same as the filtering used for full-length reads. To assign V/J genes and CDR3, sequences were annotated against IMGT germline references using PyIR, a Python wrapper for IgBLAST v1.9. Reads were removed for weak V/J assignments (E-value above 1e-6), missing CDR3, stop codons, out-of-frame junctions, or ambiguous translated residues. V3J clonotypes were defined as sequences sharing the same inferred V gene, J gene, and CDR3 amino acid sequence. To compute the percentage overlap between repertoires, the number of shared unique clonotypes was divided by the size of the smaller repertoire. Three approaches were used to assess repertoire richness: RTK rarefaction, the Chao1 estimator, and Recon v2.1 estimates of unobserved clonotypes. Generation probabilities for all TCRbeta clonotypes obtained by the gDNA method from several donors were computed using OLGA. Here the immuneACCESS table is served through TCRdb, limited to in-frame sequences with V and J called. Missing clones are a known gap in these copies; in checked studies unresolved V genes cover under half, and the rest lacks a known reason. The V and J calls and clone size were taken over from that table, and D and trimming were inferred from the DNA. Present in this sample are more than 2 million clones, approximately 94% of which were seen just once. About 1.1% of the sample belongs to the ten largest clones.

The germline V gene yields MGHDK for CDR1 and SYGVNS for CDR2. V is cut back by 6 bases and J by 0 bases, with 4 bases in the junction unmatched. The CDR3 is 14 amino acids long, termini counted. This entry keeps only the CDR3 DNA: 42 bases, framed from base 1. The data were taken from a study of shared clonotypes between healthy human individuals (dated by TCRdb to 2018 to 2020). Notes on the research overall: The cohort included three men and two women between 18 and 49 years of age. The study deeply sequenced blood TCR repertoires of several healthy adults to estimate repertoire size and the extent of clonotype sharing between individuals. For each donor, CD4 naive and CD4 memory were each run on three plates, CD8 naive on two plates, and CD8 memory on one plate. Libraries were prepared and TCR repertoires were sequenced by different laboratories using diverse techniques, in order to increase sequencing depth and limit assay-specific biases. Between about 0.85 and 10 billion PBMCs per donor were obtained by leukapheresis. What the work shows at the level of the full study, not this receptor alone: Roughly 5% of naive CD4, around 3.6% of naive CD8, around 2.3% of memory CD4, and 0.35% to 0.4% of memory CD8 clonotypes were shared across several donors. Rarefaction of sorted-subset datasets indicated incomplete sequencing despite the large sequencing depth. Compared with non-shared clonotypes, clonotypes shared by all four sorted-subset donors had higher generation probabilities. Because the study included a small number of donors, the genetic and exposure-history diversity represented was limited. Larger estimated clonotype richness was generally found for naive subsets than for memory subsets. Pairwise subsampling indicated that sequencing depth was expected to affect the degree of clonotype sharing among donors. Sampling was limited to blood, and TCR repertoires in tissue likely differ from TCR repertoires in blood.

For the CD8 naive samples, CD45RO-negative cells were positively selected for CCR7, yielding a CD45RA+CCR7+ population from which TemRA cells were excluded. Donors were healthy HIV-negative adults with no recently reported acute infections or vaccinations. Every donor was a Caucasian adult residing in Nashville, Tennessee, USA. After blood collection by leukapheresis, PBMCs were isolated using Ficoll-Histopaque density gradient centrifugation and then cryopreserved in the vapor phase of liquid nitrogen. Purity and quantity of every magnetically sorted T cell population were checked by analytical flow cytometry. Genomic DNA was isolated from every sorted fraction and measured by UV absorbance on a Nanodrop 2000c.

The sequence is built from TRBV25-1 and TRBJ2-7; 8 bases in between match TRBD2. This receptor was taken from a man between 18 and 35 years old in good health. Sequenced input: naive CD8+ T cells sorted from blood. Interpreted using the paper, the cell subset or site label stands for: CD45RA+CCR7+. The CDR3 protein is CASSLAGSSYEQYL. DNA sequence: TGTGCCAGCAGCTTAGCGGGGAGCTCCTACGAGCAGTACCTC.